The text below deals with one T cell receptor beta chain. Its antigen remains unknown. This record comes from a study of cytomegalovirus exposure and HLA in healthy donors. The CDR3 is 16 amino acids. Germline V lookup: CDR1 SGHNT, CDR2 YENEEA. After removal of 2 bases from V and 5 bases from J, the junction contained 7 bases not matched to a gene. Repertoires were generated with immunoSEQ multiplex PCR, while TCRdb's copy carries only in-frame clones and drops some. Here the sample spans 100,000 to 150,000 clones, roughly 90% being singletons. Regarding the study as a whole: A few CMV-associated chains proved CMV antigen-specific in vitro. Rarity marked most TCR sequences, yet some public TCRs occurred in many donors. Reportedly, cytomegalovirus status was diagnosed with high sensitivity and specificity. There were under 200 TCR beta chains listed as cytomegalovirus-associated.

Sequencing was done on a sample of PBMCs. The clonotype comes from a woman between 18 and 29 years old in good health and CMV-seronegative. The chain recombines TRBV11-3 with TRBJ2-1, with 9 bases matching TRBD2. The CDR3 sequence is CASSLFPLAGDNEQFF. Written as DNA, the CDR3 is TGTGCCAGCAGCTTATTCCCACTAGCGGGTGACAATGAGCAGTTCTTC.